This T cell receptor beta chain was sequenced during a study of T cell changes during pregnancy in multiple sclerosis. The repertoire was sequenced with immunoSEQ multiplex PCR; TCRdb's copy has only in-frame clones and lacks some. In the table there are more than 60,000 clones, around 90% of which are singletons. This CDR3 has 13 residues. Germline-derived CDR1 and CDR2 are SGHKS and YYEKEE (reference sequence). Unmatched junction bases numbered 6, after V lost 5 bases and J lost 6 bases. The V gene is TRBV5-5, the J gene TRBJ2-7, with 9 nucleotides matching TRBD1. Sequenced here: peripheral blood, sampled before pregnancy. This sequence was found in a female donor with multiple sclerosis, enrolled in a pregnancy study. The CDR3 nucleotides are TGTGCCAGCAGTAGTACAGGGGGCCTCGAGCAGTACTTC. Translating gives CASSSTGGLEQYF.